This record concerns one T cell receptor beta chain sequence. This CDR3 region has 14 residues. Germline V CDR1 and CDR2: SGDLS, YYNGEE. V gave up 5 bases and J gave up 8 bases; unmatched junction bases: 9. The sample originates from a study of blood T cell repertoires in COVID-19. Study in general: From the United States, Italy and Spain came samples of acute and convalescent COVID-19. Nucleic acid was either cDNA or gDNA, and it came from T cells, B-cell-depleted T cells, or PBMCs.

In the study's own analysis: Amplification with reference gene primers provided the estimates of nucleated cell counts. Assay: immunoSEQ multiplex PCR; the TCRdb copy retains only in-frame clones and omits some. V and J calls and clone size are copied from that table; D and trimming were computed from the DNA. The repertoire holds some 100,000 clones, with roughly nine tenths as singletons. The V gene is TRBV9, the J gene TRBJ2-4, with 8 bases that match TRBD1. Sequencing was performed on peripheral blood. The receptor's source is a man aged 70-80 years who had recovered from COVID-19. CDR3 in amino acids: CASSPGQGGYIQYF. In DNA form, the CDR3 reads TGTGCCAGCAGTCCTGGACAGGGCGGGTACATTCAGTACTTC.